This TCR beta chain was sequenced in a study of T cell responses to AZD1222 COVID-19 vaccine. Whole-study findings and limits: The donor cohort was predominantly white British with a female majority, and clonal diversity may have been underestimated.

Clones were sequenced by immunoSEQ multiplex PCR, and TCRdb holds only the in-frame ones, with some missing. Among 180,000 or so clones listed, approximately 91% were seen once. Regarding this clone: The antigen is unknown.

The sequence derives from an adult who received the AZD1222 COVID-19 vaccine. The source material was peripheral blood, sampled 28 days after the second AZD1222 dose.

CDR3 amino acids: CASSWWGSGANVLTF. In nucleotides, the CDR3 is TGTGCCAGCAGCTGGTGGGGCTCTGGGGCCAACGTCCTGACTTTC. The rearrangement uses TRBV5-4 and TRBJ2-6; D call uncertain. Per the germline V gene, CDR1 is SGHNT and CDR2 is YYREEE (reference sequence). Trimming stripped 3 bases from V and 0 bases from J, with 7 bases between. The CDR3 is made up of 15 amino acids.